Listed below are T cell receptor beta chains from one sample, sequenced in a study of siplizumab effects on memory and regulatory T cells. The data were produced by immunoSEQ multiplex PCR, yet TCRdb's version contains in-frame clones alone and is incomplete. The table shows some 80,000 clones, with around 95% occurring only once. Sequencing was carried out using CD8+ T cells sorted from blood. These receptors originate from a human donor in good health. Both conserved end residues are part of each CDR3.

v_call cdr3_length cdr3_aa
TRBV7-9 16 CASSPPAGRPPDEQYF
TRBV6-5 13 CASGLATYNEQFF
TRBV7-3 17 CASSLSESGTDNEKLFF
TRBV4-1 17 CASSQTRPDPGNQPQHF
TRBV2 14 CASSEGTENYEQYF
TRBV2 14 CASSEVAGTTEAFF
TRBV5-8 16 CASSQRDRGFGTEAFF
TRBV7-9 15 CASSSATGWVYEQYF
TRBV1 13 CTSTCWQNYGYTF
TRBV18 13 CASSPDMTYEQYF
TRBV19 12 CASSIFGETQYF
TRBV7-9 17 CASSLGWIAGGRDTQYF
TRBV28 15 CASSFRGGRSHEQYF
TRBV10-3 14 CAISDPGLAPEQFF
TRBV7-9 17 CASSFFLGLAMLDEQFF
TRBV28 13 CASSPLSGNTIYF
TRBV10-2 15 CASSEARPQRETQYF
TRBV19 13 CASSGTGVTEAFF
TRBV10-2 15 CASRETSGSFGELFF
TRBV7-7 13 CASSLGLGGEQYF
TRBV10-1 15 CASSDQRESRNTQYF
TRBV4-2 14 CASSPFLDTYEQYF
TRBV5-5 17 CASSFSSQRGRPDGYTF
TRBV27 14 CASSLLIALGEQFF
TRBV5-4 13 CASSSAGNYEQYF
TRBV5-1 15 CASSLSASGRPEQYF
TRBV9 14 CASSVAGTSTEAFF
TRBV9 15 CASSSQGSSQETQYF
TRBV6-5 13 CASSYSPGGPPLF
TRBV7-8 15 CASSSNQGKFPEAFF
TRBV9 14 CASSPHQGGVEAFF